These 32 T cell receptor beta chains originate from one sample sequenced in a study of human T cells and chemical hapten exposure. TCRdb analysed the RACE reads with MiXCR anew, one entry per CDR3 protein. In the table there are 70,000 or so distinct CDR3 sequences, around 10% of which are singletons. As for time point: patch test 3, about 24 weeks after DPC sensitization. Sample treatment: therapeutic diphenylcyclopropenone sensitization with weekly scalp DPC. The sequenced sample was whole blood, obtained in connection with sensitization to the hapten diphenylcyclopropenone (DPC). All receptors come from a woman between 50 and 59 years old with alopecia areata. Some clones in this sample may be carry-over from other donors' samples.

This clonotype was seen repeatedly, ten times or more. In DNA, the CDR3 is TGTGCCAGCTCACCAGGGACAGGGTTCACTGAAGCTTTCTTT. Translating it yields CASSPGTGFTEAFF. The chain has TRBV18 and TRBJ1-1, with 9 bases lining up with TRBD1. V lost 2 bases to trimming and J lost 4 bases; unmatched junction nucleotides: 2. The germline gives CDR1 KGHSH, CDR2 LQKENI. The CDR3 covers 14 residues.

At least ten counts were recorded for this clonotype. This chain connects TRBV24-1 to TRBJ2-1, with D possibly called TRBD1 or TRBD2 (5 bases each). Germline CDR1 reads KGHDR; CDR2 reads SFDVKD. The CDR3 has 14 amino acids. V lost 4 bases and J lost 9, with 15 bases in between. The CDR3 spells CATSEPGTLGEQFF. The CDR3 nucleotides read TGTGCCACCAGTGAACCCGGGACGTTGGGTGAGCAGTTCTTC.

The chain recombines TRBV5-4 with TRBJ1-1; D is unclear. The CDR3 runs 15 residues. V lost 6 bases and J lost 0, with 15 bases in between. Germline assignment: CDR1 SGHNT and CDR2 YYREEE (reference sequence). Written as DNA, the CDR3 is TGTGCCAGCAATCAACCGTACGGATTGAACACTGAAGCTTTCTTT. Protein sequence: CASNQPYGLNTEAFF.

This chain joins TRBV6-2 or TRBV6-3 and TRBJ2-7, with D unresolved. Germline CDR1 reads MNHEY; CDR2 reads SVGEGT. The V end was cut by 3 bases, the J end by 3 bases, with 6 bases between. The length of the CDR3 is 12 residues. CDR3 DNA: TGTGCCAGCAGTTATCAGAACTACGAGCAGTACTTC. Protein: CASSYQNYEQYF.

This chain joins TRBV10-3 and TRBJ2-1, with 10 positions matching TRBD1. Germline loops: CDR1 ENHRY, CDR2 SYGVKD. This CDR3 contains 14 residues. The trim removed 4 bases at V and 5 bases at J, leaving 2 bases unmatched. The CDR3 nucleotides are TGTGCCATCAGTGGGGACAGGGGAAACAATGAGCAGTTCTTC. Its protein is CAISGDRGNNEQFF.

This clonotype was seen ten or more times. This rearrangement joins TRBV21-1 to TRBJ1-2; TRBD1, the D gene given by the table, was not confirmed from the DNA. TRBV21-1 is designated a pseudogene. The CDR3 runs 16 residues. The CDR3 is CASSTPGHACNYGYTF. CDR3 nucleotides: TGTGCCAGCAGCACCCCGGGACACGCGTGTAACTATGGCTACACCTTC.

This clonotype was found many times. The genes are TRBV7-9 and TRBJ2-7, with D maybe TRBD1 (5 bases). CDR3 size: 14 residues. Trimming stripped 3 bases from V and 4 bases from J, with 13 bases between. Germline CDR1 and CDR2: SEHNR and FQNEAQ (reference sequence). The DNA for the CDR3 is TGTGCCAGCAGCTTGGGGCTGCTGGTATACGAGCAGTACTTC. This sequence encodes CASSLGLLVYEQYF.

The CDR3 loop is CASSIAGAQETQYF. The CDR3 nucleotides read TGTGCCAGCAGTATAGCGGGGGCCCAAGAGACCCAGTACTTC. The V and J genes are TRBV7-2 and TRBJ2-5, with 9 bases that match TRBD2. Germline V gene data show CDR1 as SGHTA and CDR2 as FQGNSA. After removal of 6 bases from V and 1 base from J, the junction contained 3 bases not matched to a gene. This CDR3 is 14 amino acids long.

The genes are TRBV5-4 and TRBJ2-7; the D is unclear. Germline V gene sequence: CDR1 SGHNT, CDR2 YYREEE (reference sequence). Trimming pared 0 bases from V and 3 bases from J, leaving 10 bases between. This CDR3 contains 14 residues. CDR3 DNA: TGTGCCAGCAGCTTGGAGGACGGGTTCTACGAGCAGTACTTC. Translated: CASSLEDGFYEQYF. The full variable domain, with the rest looked up from reference TRBV5-4 and TRBJ2-7, is ETGVTQSPTHLIKTRGQQVTLRCSSQSGHNTVSWYQQALGQGPQFIFQYYREEENGRGNFPPRFSGLQFPNYSSELNVNALELDDSALYLCASSLEDGFYEQYFGPGTRLTVT.

This clonotype came up many times. This chain links TRBV7-2 with TRBJ2-7, with unresolved D. Trimming cost V 2 bases and J 3 bases, with 14 bases left between them. This CDR3 is 15 amino acids long. The V gene's germline CDR1 is SGHTA and CDR2 FQGNSA. The CDR3 here is CASSLPPRGGYEQYF. In DNA, the CDR3 is TGTGCCAGCAGCTTACCCCCCCGTGGTGGCTACGAGCAGTACTTC.

The CDR3 reads CASSRGTDRTQPQHF. CDR3 in DNA: TGTGCCAGCAGTCGGGGGACGGACCGAACTCAGCCCCAGCATTTT. V gene TRBV9 combines with J gene TRBJ1-5; tentatively, D is TRBD1 (5 bases). Germline V gene sequence: CDR1 SGDLS, CDR2 YYNGEE. This CDR3 has 15 residues. V lost 5 bases and J lost 6, with 18 bases in between.

This clonotype was counted ten times or more. V gene TRBV29-1 combines with J gene TRBJ1-1, with unresolved D. V lost 7 bases and J 0 bases, leaving 12 bases between the germline ends. The CDR3 is made up of 13 amino acids. Germline V lookup: CDR1 SQVTM, CDR2 ANQGSEA. The CDR3 spells CSGRGGLNTEAFF. In nucleotides, the CDR3 is TGCAGCGGCCGGGGAGGGTTGAACACTGAAGCTTTCTTT.

The chain combines TRBV7-9 with TRBJ2-5; D is perhaps TRBD1 (5 bases). The CDR3 sequence is 14 residues long. Germline V gene lookup returns CDR1 SEHNR and CDR2 FQNEAQ (reference sequence). Trimming took off 3 bases at V and 4 bases at J, with 12 bases between the two ends. CDR3 sequence: CASSFGSGIETQYF. The CDR3 nucleotides read TGTGCCAGCAGCTTTGGTTCAGGGATAGAGACCCAGTACTTC.

This clonotype was seen a few times. The chain has TRBV18 and TRBJ1-1; D is uncertain. This CDR3 region has 11 residues. The germline V gene has CDR1 KGHSH and CDR2 LQKENI. The V end was cut by 4 bases, the J end by 10 bases, with 10 bases between. CDR3 nucleotide sequence: TGTGCCAGCTCACGAGAGGATGCAGCTTTCTTT. This sequence encodes CASSREDAAFF.

In this sample, this clonotype turned up many times. V gene TRBV29-1 combines with J gene TRBJ1-1; no firm D call. This CDR3 has 11 residues. V dropped 6 bases and J dropped 4 bases, with 9 bases sitting between them. Germline CDR1 reads SQVTM; CDR2 reads ANQGSEA. The CDR3 nucleotides are TGCAGCGTCCCAGTGTTCACTGAAGCTTTCTTT. Its translation is CSVPVFTEAFF.

The V call is TRBV18, the J call TRBJ1-1, with 9 bases that match TRBD1. CDR1 KGHSH and CDR2 LQKENI come from the germline V gene. This CDR3 spans 15 amino acids. The trim removed 5 bases at V and 4 bases at J, leaving 8 bases unmatched. CDR3: CASSSDRGGITEAFF. The CDR3 nucleotides read TGTGCCAGCTCATCGGACAGGGGAGGTATCACTGAAGCTTTCTTT.

V gene TRBV7-2 combines with J gene TRBJ2-1; either TRBD1 or TRBD2 may fit D (5 bases each). Per germline, CDR1 SGHTA and CDR2 FQGNSA. Trimming removed 1 base at V and 8 bases at J, with 12 bases between. The CDR3 totals 14 residues. This chain's CDR3 is CASSLVKRGDEQFF. The CDR3 DNA sequence: TGTGCCAGCAGCTTAGTTAAGAGGGGCGATGAGCAGTTCTTC.

A few counts support this clonotype. The rearrangement links TRBV20-1 to TRBJ2-4; D unclear. This CDR3 is 12 amino acids long. Germline V gives CDR1 DFQATT, CDR2 SNEGSKA (reference sequence). The ends were cut back, 8 bases at V and 5 bases at J, with 13 bases in the middle. This CDR3 is CSSRLDQNIQYF. CDR3 nucleotide sequence: TGCAGTTCCCGGTTAGACCAAAACATTCAGTACTTC.

The rearrangement links TRBV2 to TRBJ2-1; 7 bases fit TRBD2. Germline values: CDR1 SNHLY, CDR2 FYNNEI. The CDR3 is 11 residues long. V lost 7 bases and J lost 7; bases outside the gene matches: 1. CDR3 in DNA: TGTGCCAGCACACTAGCGAATGAGCAGTTCTTC. It yields the protein CASTLANEQFF.

A word on this clonotype: A much larger clone sits a single nucleotide away, making a read error possible. This chain connects TRBV5-8 to TRBJ2-7; D call uncertain. From germline, CDR1 is SGHTS and CDR2 YDEGEE. The CDR3 totals 12 residues. This CDR3 is CTSSLSSYEQYF. The CDR3 nucleotides are TGTACCAGCAGCCTGAGCTCCTACGAGCAGTACTTC.

This clonotype was counted ten times or more. This chain links TRBV7-8 with TRBJ1-6; D is perhaps TRBD1 (5 bases). The CDR3 loop spans 14 amino acids. V lost 5 bases, J lost 7 bases, and 12 bases lay in between. Germline V gives CDR1 SGHVS, CDR2 FQNEAQ. CDR3 protein: CASSAHDRNSPLHF. The CDR3 DNA reads TGTGCCAGCAGCGCCCACGACAGAAATTCACCCCTCCACTTT. The full variable domain, its missing parts supplied by reference TRBV7-8 and TRBJ1-6, is GAGVSQSPRYKVAKRGQDVALRCDPISGHVSLFWYQQALGQGPEFLTYFQNEAQLDKSGLPSDRFFAERPEGSVSTLKIQRTQQEDSAVYLCASSAHDRNSPLHFGNGTRLTVT.

CDR3 nucleotide sequence: TGTGCCAGCAGTCCGAAGGCCGCCAGGACCTTGTTTCGGCCCCAGCATTTT. It specifies CASSPKAARTLFRPQHF. J is TRBJ1-5 and V is TRBV28, with no clear D. Germline CDR1 and CDR2: MDHEN and SYDVKM. The CDR3 length is 17 residues. The V and J ends lost 5 bases and 9 bases respectively, with 26 bases between them.

This chain connects TRBV6-5 to TRBJ2-1, with no clear D. V was clipped by 4 bases and J by 6 bases, with 10 bases between them. The CDR3 extends over 13 amino acids. CDR1 MNHEY and CDR2 SVGAGI come from the germline V gene. The CDR3 loop reads CASSLGPSNEQFF. The CDR3 bases are TGTGCCAGCAGTTTAGGGCCTTCCAATGAGCAGTTCTTC.

This clonotype has a handful of counts. The CDR3 reads CSVVGGTGSHEQYF. For the CDR3, the DNA is TGCAGCGTTGTTGGCGGGACAGGGTCCCACGAGCAGTACTTC. The chain links TRBV29-1 to TRBJ2-7; 9 bases align to TRBD1. The germline V gene encodes CDR1 SQVTM and CDR2 ANQGSEA. This CDR3 region has 14 residues. V was pared by 4 bases and J by 5 bases, with 9 bases of the junction left unmatched.

The rearrangement joins TRBV28 to TRBJ2-3, with D possibly being TRBD1 or TRBD2 (5 bases each). Germline loops: CDR1 MDHEN, CDR2 SYDVKM. Trimming shortened V by 6 bases and J by 4 bases, and 17 bases separated the two germline ends. The CDR3 is 15 amino acids. The chain's CDR3 is CASRRHGANADTQYF. DNA of the CDR3: TGTGCCAGCAGGCGACACGGGGCCAATGCAGATACGCAGTATTTT.

This clonotype was counted a few times. The gene calls are TRBV11-1 and TRBJ2-7; 7 nucleotides match TRBD1. V shed 4 bases, J shed 4 bases, and the junction held 13 bases outside the gene matches. The CDR3 totals 16 residues. Germline V gene data show CDR1 as SGHAT and CDR2 as FQDESV (reference sequence). This CDR3 is CASSSTPGTVGYEQYF. CDR3 nucleotide sequence: TGTGCCAGCAGCTCTACTCCCGGGACAGTTGGGTACGAGCAGTACTTC.

This clonotype was observed a few times. At one of its ends the junction is not consistent with the germline gene, which may arise from a read error. The V and J genes are TRBV6-6 and TRBJ2-7; 11 bases fit TRBD2. Germline V gene lookup returns CDR1 MNHNY and CDR2 SVGAGI (reference sequence). This CDR3 is built from 15 residues. For the CDR3, the DNA is TGTGTCAGCAGTTACGCGACTAGCGGGAACAACGAGCAGTACTTC. Translated: CVSSYATSGNNEQYF.

This clonotype came up many times. The rearrangement uses TRBV20-1 and TRBJ1-4, with a weak D call TRBD1 (5 bases). Per germline, CDR1 DFQATT and CDR2 SNEGSKA (reference sequence). With 4 bases removed from V and 5 bases from J, the gap between germline ends came to 8 bases. This CDR3 has 12 residues. CDR3: CSATRDNEKLFF. The CDR3 DNA is TGCAGTGCTACCCGGGACAATGAAAAACTGTTTTTT.

The V gene is TRBV18, the J gene TRBJ2-2; D is perhaps TRBD1 (5 bases). The CDR3 sequence is 16 residues long. With 2 bases removed from V and 0 bases from J, the gap between germline ends came to 10 bases. Germline loops: CDR1 KGHSH, CDR2 LQKENI. The CDR3 DNA is TGTGCCAGCTCACCAAATCAGGGTCCGAACACCGGGGAGCTGTTTTTT. This gives the protein CASSPNQGPNTGELFF.

The chain carries TRBV7-9 and TRBJ1-1, with D tentatively TRBD1 (5 bases). The V gene lost 7 bases and the J gene lost 10 bases, with 19 bases spanning the gap. Germline V gives CDR1 SEHNR, CDR2 FQNEAQ (reference sequence). CDR3 length equals 13 residues. The CDR3 protein is CASTPQGEGAAFF. Here the CDR3 DNA reads TGTGCCAGCACCCCCCAGGGTGAGGGAGCAGCTTTCTTT.

The chain combines TRBV7-9 with TRBJ1-1, with D tentatively TRBD1 (5 bases). Germline values: CDR1 SEHNR, CDR2 FQNEAQ (reference sequence). Deletions cut 6 bases from V and 7 bases from J, with 18 bases between. The CDR3 consists of 14 residues. DNA of the CDR3: TGTGCCAGCAGTTTTTTTCAGGGCGCCCGTGAAGCTTTCTTT. This translates into CASSFFQGAREAFF.

This clonotype was counted at least ten times. The chain is built from TRBV20-1 and TRBJ1-3; 8 bases line up with TRBD1. J gave up 4 bases and V 5 bases, and 7 bases lay outside the gene matches. Germline V gene lookup returns CDR1 DFQATT and CDR2 SNEGSKA (reference sequence). The CDR3 consists of 14 residues. The CDR3 DNA follows: TGCAGTGCTTACCGCCGGGACAGGGGAAACACCATATATTTT. Its protein is CSAYRRDRGNTIYF.